The T cell receptor (beta chain) described here comes from a study of T cells in localized non-small cell lung cancer. In the case of this clone: Its specificity is unknown.

The CDR3 is 14 amino acids. CDR1 WSHSY and CDR2 SAAADI come from the germline V gene. The ends lost 7 bases at V and 5 bases at J; junction bases unmatched: 9. TCRdb keeps only in-frame clones here, not all; method: immunoSEQ multiplex PCR. The table has about 52,000 clones, about three quarters seen once; the top ten hold 3.5% to 5.5%. Study results and caveats: Uninvolved adjacent lung showed peak T cell clonality, exceeding tumor. Those with higher blood T cell density had longer overall survival. Heterogeneity remains possible because sequencing was limited to only one tumor region.

The sample in question was PBMCs, obtained before any cancer treatment. This clonotype originated in a woman aged 35 to 70 with stage II lung adenocarcinoma. V usage is TRBV10-2 and J usage is TRBJ2-7, with 9 bases identical to TRBD1. This CDR3 reads CASNPQGARDEQYF. For the CDR3, the DNA is TGCGCCAGCAACCCACAGGGGGCGAGGGACGAGCAGTACTTC.